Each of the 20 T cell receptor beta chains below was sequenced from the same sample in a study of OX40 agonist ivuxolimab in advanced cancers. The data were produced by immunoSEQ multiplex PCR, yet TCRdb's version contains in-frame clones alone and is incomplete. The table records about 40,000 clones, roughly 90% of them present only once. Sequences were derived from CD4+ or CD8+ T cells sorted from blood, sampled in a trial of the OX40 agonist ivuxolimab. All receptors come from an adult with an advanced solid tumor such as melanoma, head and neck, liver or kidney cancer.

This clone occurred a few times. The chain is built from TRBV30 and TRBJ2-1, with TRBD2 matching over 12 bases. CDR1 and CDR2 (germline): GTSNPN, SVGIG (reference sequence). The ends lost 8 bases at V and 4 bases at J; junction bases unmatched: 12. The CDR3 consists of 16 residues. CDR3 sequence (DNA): TGTGCCGCACATCTAGCGGGAGGGCCATTATACAATGAGCAGTTCTTC. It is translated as CAAHLAGGPLYNEQFF.

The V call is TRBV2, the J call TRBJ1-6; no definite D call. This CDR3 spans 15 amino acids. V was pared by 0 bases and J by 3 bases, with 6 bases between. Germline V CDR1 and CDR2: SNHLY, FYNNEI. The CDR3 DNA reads TGTGCCAGCAGTGAAGCGACGGGCTATAATTCACCCCTCCACTTT. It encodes CASSEATGYNSPLHF. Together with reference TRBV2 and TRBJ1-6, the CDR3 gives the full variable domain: EPEVTQTPSHQVTQMGQEVILRCVPISNHLYFYWYRQILGQKVEFLVSFYNNEISEKSEIFDDQFSVERPDGSNFTLKIRSTKLEDSAMYFCASSEATGYNSPLHFGNGTRLTVT.

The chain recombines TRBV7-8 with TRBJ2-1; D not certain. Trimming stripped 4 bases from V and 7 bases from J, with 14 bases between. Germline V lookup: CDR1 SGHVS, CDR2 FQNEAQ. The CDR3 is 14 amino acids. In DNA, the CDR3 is TGTGCCAGCAGCTCAAAAGGAAGGGTAAATGAGCAGTTCTTC. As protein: CASSSKGRVNEQFF. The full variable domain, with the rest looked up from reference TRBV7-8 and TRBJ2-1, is GAGVSQSPRYKVAKRGQDVALRCDPISGHVSLFWYQQALGQGPEFLTYFQNEAQLDKSGLPSDRFFAERPEGSVSTLKIQRTQQEDSAVYLCASSSKGRVNEQFFGPGTRLTVL.

Written as DNA, the CDR3 is TGTGCCAGCAGTTTATCTGGGTTGCAAGAGACCCAGTACTTC. It is translated as CASSLSGLQETQYF. The genes are TRBV28 and TRBJ2-5, with D unclear. The germline gives CDR1 MDHEN, CDR2 SYDVKM. CDR3 size: 14 residues. The V end was cut by 1 base, the J end by 2 bases, with 8 bases between.

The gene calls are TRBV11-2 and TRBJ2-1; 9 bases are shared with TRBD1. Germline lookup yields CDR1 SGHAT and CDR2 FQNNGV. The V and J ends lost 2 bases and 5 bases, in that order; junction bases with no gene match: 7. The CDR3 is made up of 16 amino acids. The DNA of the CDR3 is TGTGCCAGCAGCTTAATTACAGGGGGCCGGGACAATGAGCAGTTCTTC. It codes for CASSLITGGRDNEQFF. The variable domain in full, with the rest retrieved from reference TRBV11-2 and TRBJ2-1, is EAGVAQSPRYKIIEKRQSVAFWCNPISGHATLYWYQQILGQGPKLLIQFQNNGVVDDSQLPKDRFSAERLKGVDSTLKIQPAKLEDSAVYLCASSLITGGRDNEQFFGPGTRLTVL.

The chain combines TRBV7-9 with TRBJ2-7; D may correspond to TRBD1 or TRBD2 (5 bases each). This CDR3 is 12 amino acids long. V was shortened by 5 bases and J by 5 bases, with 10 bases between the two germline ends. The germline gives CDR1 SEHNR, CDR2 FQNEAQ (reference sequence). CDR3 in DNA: TGTGCCAGCAGCCCGATGGGGGACGAGCAGTACGTC. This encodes CASSPMGDEQYV.

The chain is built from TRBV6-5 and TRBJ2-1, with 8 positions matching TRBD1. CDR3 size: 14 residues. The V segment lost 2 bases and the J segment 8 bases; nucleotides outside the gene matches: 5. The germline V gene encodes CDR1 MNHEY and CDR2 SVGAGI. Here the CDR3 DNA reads TGTGCCAGCAGTTACCCACAGGGGGGTCATGAGCAGTTCTTC. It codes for CASSYPQGGHEQFF.

CDR3 in amino acids: CASSQSRGAAQYF. Written as DNA, the CDR3 is TGCGCCAGCAGCCAGAGCAGGGGCGCGGCCCAGTACTTC. V and J are TRBV4-1 and TRBJ2-5; possible D gene TRBD1, 6 bases. V lost 3 bases, J lost 9 bases, and 14 bases lay in between. Germline V CDR1 and CDR2: MGHRA, YSYEKL. The CDR3 has 13 amino acids.

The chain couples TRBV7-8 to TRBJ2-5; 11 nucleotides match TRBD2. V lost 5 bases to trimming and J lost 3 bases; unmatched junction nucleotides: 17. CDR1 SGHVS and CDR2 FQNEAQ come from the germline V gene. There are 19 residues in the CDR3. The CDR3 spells CASSLMGLAEILEEETQYF. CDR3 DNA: TGTGCCAGCAGCCTAATGGGACTAGCGGAAATTCTAGAGGAAGAGACCCAGTACTTC. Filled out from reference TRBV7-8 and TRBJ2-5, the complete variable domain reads GAGVSQSPRYKVAKRGQDVALRCDPISGHVSLFWYQQALGQGPEFLTYFQNEAQLDKSGLPSDRFFAERPEGSVSTLKIQRTQQEDSAVYLCASSLMGLAEILEEETQYFGPGTRLLVL.

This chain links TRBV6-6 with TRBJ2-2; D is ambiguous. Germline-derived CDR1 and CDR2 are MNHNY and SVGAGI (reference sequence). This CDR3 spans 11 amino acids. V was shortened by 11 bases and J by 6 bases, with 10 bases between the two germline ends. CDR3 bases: TGTGCCTGTGGTGGGTCCGGGGAGCTGTTTTTT. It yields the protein CACGGSGELFF.

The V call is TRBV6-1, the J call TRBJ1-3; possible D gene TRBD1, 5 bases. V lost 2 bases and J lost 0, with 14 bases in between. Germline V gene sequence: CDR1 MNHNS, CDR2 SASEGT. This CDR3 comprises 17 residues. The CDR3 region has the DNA TGTGCCAGCAGTGAATATCGGGGGGGTTCCTCTGGAAACACCATATATTTT. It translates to CASSEYRGGSSGNTIYF.

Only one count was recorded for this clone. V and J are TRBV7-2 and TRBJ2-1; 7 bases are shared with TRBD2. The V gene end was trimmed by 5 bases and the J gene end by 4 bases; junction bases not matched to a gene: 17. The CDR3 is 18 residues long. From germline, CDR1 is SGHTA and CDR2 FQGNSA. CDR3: CASSPSSSGPFRYNEQFF. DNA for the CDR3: TGTGCCAGCAGCCCGAGCAGTAGCGGGCCTTTCCGTTACAATGAGCAGTTCTTC.

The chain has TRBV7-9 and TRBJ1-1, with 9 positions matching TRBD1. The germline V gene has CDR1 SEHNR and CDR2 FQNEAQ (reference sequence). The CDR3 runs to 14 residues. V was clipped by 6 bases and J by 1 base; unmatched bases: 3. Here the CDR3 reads CASRLGQGNTEAFF. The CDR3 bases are TGTGCCAGCAGATTGGGACAGGGGAACACTGAAGCTTTCTTT.

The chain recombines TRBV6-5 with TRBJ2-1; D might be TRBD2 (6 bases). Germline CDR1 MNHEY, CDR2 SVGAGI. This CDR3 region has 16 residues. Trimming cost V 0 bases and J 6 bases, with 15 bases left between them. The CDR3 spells CASSYSWAGGRNEQFF. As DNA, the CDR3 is TGTGCCAGCAGTTACTCGTGGGCTGGAGGGCGCAATGAGCAGTTCTTC.

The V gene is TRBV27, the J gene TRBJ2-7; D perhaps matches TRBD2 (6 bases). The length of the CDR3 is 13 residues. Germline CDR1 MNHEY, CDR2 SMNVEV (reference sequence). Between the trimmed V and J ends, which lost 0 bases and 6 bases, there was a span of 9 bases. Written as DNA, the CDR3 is TGTGCCAGCAGTTTATCTTCCGGGGGCGAGCAGTACTTC. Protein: CASSLSSGGEQYF.

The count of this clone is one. The CDR3 DNA reads TGTGCCAGCAGCCAAGAAGCCATGAGCAATCAGCCCCAGCATTTT. Amino acid sequence: CASSQEAMSNQPQHF. The V and J genes are TRBV4-2 and TRBJ1-5, with D hard to call. The CDR3 consists of 15 residues. Germline V gives CDR1 LGHNA, CDR2 YNFKEQ. Trimming left V 0 bases short and J 1 base short, with 7 bases between.

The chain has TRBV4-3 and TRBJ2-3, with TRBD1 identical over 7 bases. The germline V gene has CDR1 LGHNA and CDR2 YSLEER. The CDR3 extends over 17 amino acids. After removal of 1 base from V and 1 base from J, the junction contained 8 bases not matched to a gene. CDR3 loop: CASSQVHRGGGTDTQYF. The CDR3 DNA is TGCGCCAGCAGCCAAGTCCACAGGGGTGGGGGCACAGATACGCAGTATTTT.

CDR3 protein: CAIRGDRGLQETQYF. CDR3 coding DNA: TGTGCCATCAGGGGGGACAGGGGCTTACAAGAGACCCAGTACTTC. The chain employs TRBV10-3 and TRBJ2-5; the match to TRBD1 covers 10 bases. CDR1 ENHRY and CDR2 SYGVKD come from the germline V gene. The length of the CDR3 is 15 residues. With 6 bases clipped from V and 2 bases from J, the junction kept 6 bases outside the gene matches.

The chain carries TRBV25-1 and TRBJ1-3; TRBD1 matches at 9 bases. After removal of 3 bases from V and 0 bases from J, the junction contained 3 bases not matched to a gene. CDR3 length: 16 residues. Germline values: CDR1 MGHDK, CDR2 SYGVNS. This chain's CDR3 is CASSEMDRGSGNTIYF. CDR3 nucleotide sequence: TGTGCCAGCAGTGAGATGGACAGGGGCTCTGGAAACACCATATATTTT.

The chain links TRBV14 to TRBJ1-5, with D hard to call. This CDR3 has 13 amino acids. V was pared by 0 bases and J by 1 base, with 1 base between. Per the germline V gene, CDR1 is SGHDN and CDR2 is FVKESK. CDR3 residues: CASSQDSNQPQHF. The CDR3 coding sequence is TGTGCCAGCAGCCAAGACAGCAATCAGCCCCAGCATTTT.